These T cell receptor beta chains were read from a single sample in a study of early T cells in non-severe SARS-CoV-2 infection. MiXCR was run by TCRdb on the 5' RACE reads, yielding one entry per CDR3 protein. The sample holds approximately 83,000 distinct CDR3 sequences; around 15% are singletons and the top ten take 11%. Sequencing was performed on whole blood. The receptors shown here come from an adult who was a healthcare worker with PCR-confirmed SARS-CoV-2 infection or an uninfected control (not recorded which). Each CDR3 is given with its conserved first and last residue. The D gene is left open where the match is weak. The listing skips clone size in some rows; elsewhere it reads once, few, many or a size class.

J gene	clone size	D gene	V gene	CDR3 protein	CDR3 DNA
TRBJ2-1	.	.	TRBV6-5	CASSYLRTVTYNEQFF	TGTGCCAGCAGTTACCTGAGGACGGTAACCTACAATGAGCAGTTCTTC
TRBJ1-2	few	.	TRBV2	CASQSGVYGYTF	TGTGCCAGCCAGTCCGGGGTCTATGGCTACACCTTC
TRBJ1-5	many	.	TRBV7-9	CASSIMGLNQPQHF	TGTGCCAGCAGCATTATGGGGCTCAATCAGCCCCAGCATTTT
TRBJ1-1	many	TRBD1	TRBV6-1	CASTGTVEWSTEAFF	TGTGCCAGCACCGGGACAGTGGAATGGAGCACTGAAGCTTTCTTT
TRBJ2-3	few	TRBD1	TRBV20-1	CSANRDRGRGTDTQYF	TGCAGTGCAAATAGGGACAGGGGAAGGGGCACAGATACGCAGTATTTT
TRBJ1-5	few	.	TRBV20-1	CSASNFSNQPQHF	TGCAGTGCTAGTAATTTTAGCAATCAGCCCCAGCATTTT
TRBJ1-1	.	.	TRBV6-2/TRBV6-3	CALRGINMNTEAFF	TGTGCCCTCCGGGGCATTAACATGAACACTGAAGCTTTCTTT
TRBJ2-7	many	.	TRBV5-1	CASSFEGITYEQYF	TGCGCCAGCAGCTTTGAGGGAATTACGTACGAGCAGTACTTC
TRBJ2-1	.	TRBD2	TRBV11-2	CASSLGTSGIHNEQFF	TGTGCCAGCAGCCTCGGGACTAGCGGGATCCACAATGAGCAGTTCTTC
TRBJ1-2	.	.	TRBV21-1	CASSKGSRDSHPYGGYTF	TGTGCCAGCAGCAAAGGTTCCCGGGACAGTCACCCTTATGGGGGCTACACCTTC
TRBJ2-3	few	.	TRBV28	CASRAGTLTDTQYF	TGTGCCAGCAGGGCCGGGACTCTGACAGATACGCAGTATTTT
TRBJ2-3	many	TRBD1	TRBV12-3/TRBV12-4	CASSPDRVSDTQYF	TGTGCCAGCAGTCCCGACAGGGTCTCAGATACGCAGTATTTT
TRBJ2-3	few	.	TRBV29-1	CSLSGSPTTDTQYF	TGCAGCCTCTCGGGCTCCCCGACCACAGATACGCAGTATTTT
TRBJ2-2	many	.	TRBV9	CASSPGEGQLFF	TGTGCCAGCAGCCCAGGGGAGGGTCAGCTGTTTTTT
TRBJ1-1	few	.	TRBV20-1	CSARDPARVSDTEAFF	TGCAGTGCTAGAGATCCCGCCAGGGTCTCTGACACTGAAGCTTTCTTT
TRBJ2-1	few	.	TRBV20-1	CSARRQGTRNEQFF	TGCAGTGCTAGAAGGCAGGGGACACGGAATGAGCAGTTCTTC
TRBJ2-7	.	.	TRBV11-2	CASSLAAGESYEQYF	TGTGCCAGCAGCTTAGCAGCGGGTGAATCCTACGAGCAGTACTTC
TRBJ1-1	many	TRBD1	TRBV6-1	CASRGTGGGITEAFF	TGTGCCAGCAGGGGGACAGGCGGCGGAATCACTGAAGCTTTCTTT
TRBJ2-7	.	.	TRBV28	CASSSRTAITSEQYF	TGTGCCAGCAGTTCGCGGACAGCCATTACCTCCGAGCAGTACTTC
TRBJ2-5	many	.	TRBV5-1	CASSEIRDNNQETQYF	TGCGCCAGCAGCGAAATCCGGGACAATAACCAAGAGACCCAGTACTTC
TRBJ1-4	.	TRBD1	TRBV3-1	CASSSTGTANEKLFF	TGTGCCAGCAGCTCCACCGGGACAGCTAATGAAAAACTGTTTTTT
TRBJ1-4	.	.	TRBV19	CASSTHGRTTNEKLFF	TGTGCCAGTAGTACCCATGGACGGACAACTAATGAAAAACTGTTTTTT
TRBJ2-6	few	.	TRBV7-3	CASSLQAGKSSGANVLTF	TGTGCCAGCAGCTTACAGGCAGGGAAATCTTCTGGGGCCAACGTCCTGACTTTC
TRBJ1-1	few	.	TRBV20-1	CSAPIMNTEAFF	TGCAGTGCCCCCATTATGAACACTGAAGCTTTCTTT
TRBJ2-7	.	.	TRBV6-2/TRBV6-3	CASSRSYEQYF	TGTGCCAGCAGCCGAAGCTACGAGCAGTACTTC
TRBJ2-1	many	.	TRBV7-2	CASSLEQSSYNEQFF	TGTGCCAGCAGCTTAGAGCAGAGCTCCTACAATGAGCAGTTCTTC
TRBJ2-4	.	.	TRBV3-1	CASSQYSKTAKNIQYF	TGTGCCAGCAGCCAGTATTCAAAAACGGCCAAAAACATTCAGTACTTC
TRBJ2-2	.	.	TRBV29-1	CSVGGGGATGELFF	TGCAGCGTTGGAGGCGGAGGGGCCACCGGGGAGCTGTTTTTT
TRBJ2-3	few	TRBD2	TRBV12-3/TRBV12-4	CASSLTGGRADTQYF	TGTGCCAGCAGTTTAACGGGGGGGCGAGCAGATACGCAGTATTTT
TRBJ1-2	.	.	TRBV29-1	CSAQAGGSGYTF	TGCAGCGCACAGGCGGGGGGATCTGGCTACACCTTC
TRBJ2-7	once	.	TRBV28	CASTEGAARYEQYF	TGTGCCAGCACCGAAGGGGCAGCCCGCTACGAGCAGTACTTC
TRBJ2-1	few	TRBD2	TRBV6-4	CASSRTSGGLFYNEQFF	TGTGCCAGCAGTAGGACTAGCGGGGGCCTGTTCTACAATGAGCAGTTCTTC
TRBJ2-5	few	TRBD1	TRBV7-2	CASSSTGGETQYF	TGTGCCAGCAGCTCCACAGGGGGGGAGACCCAGTACTTC
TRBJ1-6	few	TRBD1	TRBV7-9	CASSLVLTGGNSPLHF	TGTGCCAGCAGCCTAGTCCTTACAGGGGGTAATTCACCCCTCCACTTT
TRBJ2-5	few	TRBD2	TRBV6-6	CASHSGGPSYRQETQYF	TGTGCCAGCCATAGCGGGGGGCCCTCCTACCGCCAAGAGACCCAGTACTTC
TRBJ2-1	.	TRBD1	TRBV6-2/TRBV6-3	CASSTQQGVLYNEQFF	TGTGCCAGCAGCACACAACAGGGGGTTCTTTACAATGAGCAGTTCTTC
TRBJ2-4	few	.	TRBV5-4	CASSSGTTEVAKNIQYF	TGTGCCAGCAGCTCTGGGACGACTGAAGTAGCCAAAAACATTCAGTACTTC
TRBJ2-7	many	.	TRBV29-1	CSVTVGLPYEQYF	TGCAGCGTTACGGTAGGGCTTCCCTACGAGCAGTACTTC
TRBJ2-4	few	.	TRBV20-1	CSASRATGENIQYF	TGCAGTGCTAGTCGGGCCACGGGTGAAAACATTCAGTACTTC
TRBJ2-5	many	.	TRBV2	CASFPLKRGIKTQYF	TGTGCCTCCTTCCCCCTCAAACGGGGTATCAAGACCCAGTACTTC
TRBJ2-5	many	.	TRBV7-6	CASSLGSGFQETQYF	TGTGCCAGCAGCTTAGGTTCTGGGTTTCAAGAGACCCAGTACTTC
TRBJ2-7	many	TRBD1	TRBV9	CASSVGQGTYEQYF	TGTGCCAGCAGTGTCGGACAGGGGACCTACGAGCAGTACTTC
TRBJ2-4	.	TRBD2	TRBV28	CASNPTGGGKNIQYF	TGTGCCAGCAACCCGACGGGAGGGGGCAAAAACATTCAGTACTTC
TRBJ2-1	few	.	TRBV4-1	CASSQDEAAGVPSYNEQFF	TGCGCCAGCAGCCAAGATGAGGCCGCGGGCGTACCCTCCTACAATGAGCAGTTCTTC
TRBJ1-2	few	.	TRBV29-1	CSTSGLYGYTF	TGCAGCACTTCAGGGCTATATGGCTACACCTTC
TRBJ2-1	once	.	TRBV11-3	CVSSLGANDEQFF	TGTGTCAGCAGCTTAGGGGCAAATGATGAGCAGTTCTTC
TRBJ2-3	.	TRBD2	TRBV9	CASSVGGSGEINTQYF	TGTGCCAGCAGCGTAGGAGGTAGCGGGGAGATTAATACGCAGTATTTT
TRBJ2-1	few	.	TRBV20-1	CSQLRGNEQFF	TGCAGTCAGCTTCGTGGCAATGAGCAGTTCTTC
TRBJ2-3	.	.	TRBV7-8	CASSLNLFGGGDTQYF	TGTGCCAGCAGCTTAAACCTCTTCGGGGGAGGAGATACGCAGTATTTT
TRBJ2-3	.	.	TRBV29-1	CSFRGIGGADTQYF	TGCAGCTTCCGAGGGATCGGCGGGGCAGATACGCAGTATTTT
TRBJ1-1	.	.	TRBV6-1	CASSGGVGTEAFF	TGTGCCAGCAGTGGGGGGGTAGGCACTGAAGCTTTCTTT
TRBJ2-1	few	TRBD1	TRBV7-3	CASSRTGGAEQFF	TGTGCCAGCAGCCGAACAGGGGGCGCGGAGCAGTTCTTC